A single sample is the source of the 27 T cell receptor beta chains below, sequenced in a study of cytomegalovirus exposure and HLA in healthy donors. Vbeta (60) and Jbeta (13) primers were used in the PCR. The method was immunoSEQ multiplex PCR; TCRdb's version includes in-frame clones alone and lacks a portion of them. The sample lists around 150,000 clones, over 80% occurring once. Specimen: PBMCs. These receptors originate from a girl aged 5-17 years in good health and CMV-seropositive.

CDR3 coding DNA: TGTGCCAGCAGTGGGGACCATAGCGGGGGTTACCAAGAGACCCAGTACTTC. As protein: CASSGDHSGGYQETQYF. This chain uses TRBV6-1 with TRBJ2-5, with 9 positions matching TRBD2. The germline V gene has CDR1 MNHNS and CDR2 SASEGT. The CDR3 has 17 residues. V gave up 4 bases and J gave up 0 bases; unmatched junction bases: 9.

This clone appeared a few times. The rearrangement uses TRBV15 and TRBJ1-1; TRBD1 matches 7 bases. Germline V gives CDR1 LNHNV, CDR2 YYDKDF (reference sequence). The trim removed 3 bases at V and 9 bases at J, leaving 10 bases unmatched. The CDR3 runs to 14 residues. CDR3 sequence reads: CATSSPSSGQKAFF. CDR3 DNA: TGTGCCACCAGCAGCCCGTCCTCGGGACAGAAAGCTTTCTTT.

The V call is TRBV10-3, the J call TRBJ2-2, with TRBD2 matching over 8 bases. This CDR3 region has 15 residues. V lost 6 bases and J lost 4; bases outside the gene matches: 7. Germline lookup yields CDR1 ENHRY and CDR2 SYGVKD. CDR3: CAIRPDGLATGELFF. The DNA for the CDR3 is TGTGCCATCAGACCAGACGGACTAGCCACCGGGGAGCTGTTTTTT.

The V gene is TRBV19, the J gene TRBJ1-4; 7 positions match TRBD1. The germline gives CDR1 LNHDA, CDR2 SQIVND (reference sequence). This CDR3 region has 16 residues. Trimming cost V 3 bases and J 6 bases; bases outside gene matches: 10. CDR3: CASSMEIRDSYEKLFF. CDR3 in DNA: TGTGCCAGTAGTATGGAAATCCGGGACAGCTATGAAAAACTGTTTTTT.

V and J are TRBV19 and TRBJ2-1, with a weak D call TRBD1 (6 bases). The V gene's germline CDR1 is LNHDA and CDR2 SQIVND (reference sequence). Trimming took off 7 bases at V and 11 bases at J, with 12 bases between the two ends. The CDR3 runs 11 residues. CDR3 sequence (DNA): TGTGCCAGTACCATCCGGGACAAGCAGTTCTTC. This gives the protein CASTIRDKQFF.

J is TRBJ2-3 and V is TRBV6-1; no clear D gene. From germline, CDR1 is MNHNS and CDR2 SASEGT. V lost 3 bases, J lost 8 bases, and 12 bases lay in between. CDR3 length: 13 amino acids. This CDR3 is CASSDSLAGTQYF. The CDR3 nucleotides are TGTGCCAGCAGTGATTCCCTCGCAGGTACGCAGTATTTT.

This clone was observed a handful of times. This rearrangement joins TRBV30 to TRBJ2-7, with 9 positions matching TRBD1. V shed 5 bases, J shed 5 bases, and the junction held 7 bases outside the gene matches. CDR1 and CDR2 from the germline V gene are GTSNPN and SVGIG (reference sequence). This CDR3 has 13 amino acids. CDR3 loop: CAWSRQGVDEQYF. For the CDR3, the DNA is TGTGCCTGGTCCCGACAGGGGGTCGACGAGCAGTACTTC.

This clone was detected once. The J gene is TRBJ2-7, the V gene TRBV27, with a weak D call TRBD2 (6 bases). Germline CDR1 MNHEY, CDR2 SMNVEV (reference sequence). V was cut by 7 bases and J by 2 bases, with 15 bases left in between. This CDR3 comprises 14 residues. CDR3 bases: TGTGCCAGCACCTACCGGGACTGGGCCTACGAGCAGTACTTC. Translation gives CASTYRDWAYEQYF.

The chain uses TRBV6-4 and TRBJ2-1; the match to TRBD2 covers 12 bases. Trimming cost V 3 bases and J 15 bases; bases outside gene matches: 6. Germline V gene data show CDR1 as MRHNA and CDR2 as SNTAGT. The CDR3 consists of 13 residues. The CDR3 protein is CASSESPGLAGFF. The DNA for the CDR3 is TGTGCCAGCAGTGAATCACCGGGACTAGCGGGGTTCTTC.

The chain carries TRBV30 and TRBJ1-1; D ambiguous. The germline V gene has CDR1 GTSNPN and CDR2 SVGIG (reference sequence). The CDR3 sequence is 14 residues long. V lost 0 bases and J 0 bases, leaving 8 bases between the germline ends. CDR3 residues: CAWSVMGMNTEAFF. DNA for the CDR3: TGTGCCTGGAGTGTAATGGGCATGAACACTGAAGCTTTCTTT.

The rearrangement uses TRBV6-4 and TRBJ2-7; D perhaps matches TRBD2 (6 bases). V lost 3 bases and J lost 3, with 24 bases in between. Germline-derived CDR1 and CDR2 are MRHNA and SNTAGT. This CDR3 spans 18 amino acids. The CDR3 region is CASSDEVDLVLAYYEQYF. CDR3 bases: TGTGCCAGCAGTGATGAGGTCGATTTGGTACTAGCATACTACGAGCAGTACTTC.

The chain recombines TRBV30 with TRBJ1-1; no definite D call. The V gene lost 3 bases and the J gene lost 9 bases, with 17 bases spanning the gap. The germline gives CDR1 GTSNPN, CDR2 SVGIG (reference sequence). This CDR3 has 13 residues. CDR3 DNA: TGTGCCTGGAGGCTAGTCCAATCCCGCCAAGCTTTCTTT. Encoded protein: CAWRLVQSRQAFF.

The chain uses TRBV9 and TRBJ2-5; D is possibly TRBD2 (6 bases). Looked up from germline, CDR1 is SGDLS and CDR2 is YYNGEE. This CDR3 is 13 amino acids long. Trimming removed 0 bases at V and 4 bases at J, with 7 bases between. CDR3 nucleotide sequence: TGTGCCAGCAGCGTAGAGGAGGGAGAGACCCAGTACTTC. It is translated as CASSVEEGETQYF. Combining the CDR3 with reference TRBV9 and TRBJ2-5 gives the whole variable domain DSGVTQTPKHLITATGQRVTLRCSPRSGDLSVYWYQQSLDQGLQFLIQYYNGEERAKGNILERFSAQQFPDLHSELNLSSLELGDSALYFCASSVEEGETQYFGPGTRLLVL.

This chain links TRBV15 with TRBJ2-4, with D possibly being TRBD1 (6 bases). V was clipped by 0 bases and J by 12 bases, with 12 bases between them. The CDR3 has 13 amino acids. Germline V gene sequence: CDR1 LNHNV, CDR2 YYDKDF (reference sequence). In DNA, the CDR3 is TGTGCCACCAGCAGAGATATTACAGGGACTCAGTACTTC. Translation: CATSRDITGTQYF.

The gene calls are TRBV9 and TRBJ2-5; 7 bases align to TRBD1. The germline V gene has CDR1 SGDLS and CDR2 YYNGEE. This CDR3 contains 19 residues. V shed 0 bases and J 4 bases; nucleotides not matched to a gene: 18. Here the CDR3 reads CASSVANLPVQGPGETQYF. CDR3 nucleotide sequence: TGTGCCAGCAGCGTAGCGAATCTACCAGTACAGGGGCCCGGAGAGACCCAGTACTTC.

A few counts support this clone. This sequence joins TRBV28 and TRBJ2-1; a weak D match, TRBD2 (6 bases). V was pared by 6 bases and J by 10 bases, with 16 bases between. Germline-derived CDR1 and CDR2 are MDHEN and SYDVKM. The CDR3 runs to 13 residues. CDR3 sequence reads: CASSPAHAGEQFF. CDR3 nucleotides: TGTGCCAGCAGCCCTGCACATGCGGGGGAGCAGTTCTTC.

The rearrangement uses TRBV2 and TRBJ2-1; possibly TRBD1 for D (6 bases). The germline V gene has CDR1 SNHLY and CDR2 FYNNEI. Trimming stripped 5 bases from V and 7 bases from J, with 15 bases between. CDR3 length: 14 residues. CDR3 region: CASSPGQRVNEQFF. Written as DNA, the CDR3 is TGTGCCAGCAGTCCAGGACAGAGAGTAAATGAGCAGTTCTTC.

The chain joins TRBV7-9 to TRBJ1-2, with D maybe TRBD1 (5 bases). The V end was cut by 3 bases, the J end by 4 bases, with 9 bases between. This CDR3 comprises 13 residues. Germline V CDR1 and CDR2: SEHNR, FQNEAQ (reference sequence). The CDR3 protein is CASSLTELYGYTF. CDR3 nucleotides: TGTGCCAGCAGCTTGACAGAGCTCTATGGCTACACCTTC.

This chain links TRBV30 with TRBJ1-3; 7 positions agree with TRBD1. The CDR3 is made up of 15 amino acids. The trim removed 5 bases at V and 2 bases at J, leaving 9 bases unmatched. Germline CDR1 is GTSNPN and CDR2 is SVGIG (reference sequence). CDR3 coding DNA: TGTGCCTGGGATAATGACAGGGCGGCTGGAAACACCATATATTTT. Its protein is CAWDNDRAAGNTIYF.

This rearrangement joins TRBV10-3 to TRBJ1-3; D is perhaps TRBD1 (5 bases). Trimming removed 8 bases at V and 1 base at J, with 12 bases between. Looked up from germline, CDR1 is ENHRY and CDR2 is SYGVKD. This CDR3 is 14 amino acids long. The CDR3: CAIAQGGSGNTIYF. CDR3 nucleotide sequence: TGTGCCATCGCGCAGGGTGGTTCTGGAAACACCATATATTTT.

The chain recombines TRBV7-2 with TRBJ2-2; D call uncertain. Trimming stripped 5 bases from V and 5 bases from J, with 6 bases between. The length of the CDR3 is 12 residues. Germline V lookup: CDR1 SGHTA, CDR2 FQGNSA. CDR3 sequence (DNA): TGTGCCAGCAGCCGGGTAACCGGGGAGCTGTTTTTT. Its translation: CASSRVTGELFF.

The rearrangement joins TRBV2 to TRBJ2-6; 10 nucleotides match TRBD1. The CDR3 is 16 amino acids. With 9 bases clipped from V and 0 bases from J, the junction kept 5 bases outside the gene matches. From germline, CDR1 is SNHLY and CDR2 FYNNEI. This chain's CDR3 is CARGTGDSSGANVLTF. The CDR3 coding sequence is TGTGCCAGAGGGACAGGGGATAGCTCTGGGGCCAACGTCCTGACTTTC.

J is TRBJ2-5 and V is TRBV28, with 9 bases that match TRBD1. The CDR3 contains 15 residues. V lost 3 bases to trimming and J lost 3 bases; unmatched junction nucleotides: 5. CDR1 and CDR2 (germline): MDHEN, SYDVKM. The CDR3 loop reads CASSFGTGIEETQYF. CDR3 nucleotides: TGTGCCAGCAGTTTCGGGACAGGGATAGAAGAGACCCAGTACTTC.

The J gene is TRBJ2-2, the V gene TRBV11-3, with TRBD1 matching 8 bases. Unmatched junction bases numbered 4, after V lost 4 bases and J lost 0 bases. Germline assignment: CDR1 SGHNT and CDR2 YENEEA. The CDR3 runs to 16 residues. CDR3 loop: CASSSWTGTNTGELFF. The CDR3 DNA is TGTGCCAGCAGCTCATGGACAGGGACGAACACCGGGGAGCTGTTTTTT.

The rearrangement links TRBV11-3 to TRBJ2-1, with 10 bases matching TRBD2. J was trimmed by 7 bases and V by 2 bases; bases with no gene match: 14. This CDR3 region has 18 residues. CDR1 and CDR2 (germline): SGHNT, YENEEA. The CDR3 region is CASSLSLAGVRGWNEQFF. The DNA of the CDR3 is TGTGCCAGCAGCTTATCGCTAGCGGGAGTAAGAGGGTGGAATGAGCAGTTCTTC.

This chain joins TRBV25-1 and TRBJ2-7; 12 nucleotides align to TRBD2. Germline assignment: CDR1 MGHDK and CDR2 SYGVNS. CDR3 size: 16 residues. The V segment lost 5 bases and the J segment 1 base; nucleotides outside the gene matches: 6. The CDR3, as DNA: TGTGCCAGCAGTAGCTCGACTAGCGGGAGTTCCTACGAGCAGTACTTC. It translates to CASSSSTSGSSYEQYF.

The chain has TRBV30 and TRBJ2-1; 10 bases are shared with TRBD2. J lost 4 bases, V lost 7 bases, and 7 bases had no gene match. This CDR3 has 14 amino acids. CDR1 is GTSNPN, CDR2 SVGIG, per germline (reference sequence). The CDR3 DNA sequence: TGTGCCTCTTGGCGGACTAGCGGTTACAATGAGCAGTTCTTC. Its translation is CASWRTSGYNEQFF. The entire variable domain, with the rest obtained from reference TRBV30 and TRBJ2-1, is as follows: SQTIHQWPATLVQPVGSPLSLECTVEGTSNPNLYWYRQAAGRGLQLLFYSVGIGQISSEVPQNLSASRPQDRQFILSSKKLLLSDSGFYLCASWRTSGYNEQFFGPGTRLTVL.